One sample yielded the 29 T cell receptor beta chains listed below, sequenced in a study of blood T cell repertoires in COVID-19 (dated by TCRdb to 2020 to 2021). Libraries were made using the immunoSEQ multiplex PCR assay. TCRdb provides this immuneACCESS table in a form limited to in-frame rearrangements. Some clones are lacking; in checked studies, under half of them reflect an unresolved V gene, and why the rest are absent is not known. Recorded for this sample are tens of thousands of clones; 80% to 90% of them occurred a single time. Together, the top ten hold over 30% of the sample. Sequenced input: peripheral blood. Receptors originate from a man in his sixties or seventies with acute or convalescent COVID-19.

This chain joins TRBV19 and TRBJ2-2; 8 bases agree with TRBD1. V lost 3 bases, J lost 6 bases, and 6 bases stayed unmatched. CDR3 length: 15 amino acids. CDR1 LNHDA and CDR2 SQIVND come from the germline V gene (reference sequence). Here the CDR3 reads CASSIDRGASGELFF. CDR3 nucleotide sequence: TGTGCCAGTAGTATTGACAGGGGCGCATCCGGGGAGCTGTTTTTT.

This chain uses TRBV20-1 with TRBJ1-1; no definite D call. V was pared by 3 bases and J by 4 bases, with 9 bases between. The CDR3 consists of 12 residues. Germline V gene data show CDR1 as DFQATT and CDR2 as SNEGSKA (reference sequence). CDR3 DNA sequence: TGCAGTGCTAGTTCGGGTTTCACTGAAGCTTTCTTT. It translates to CSASSGFTEAFF.

This rearrangement joins TRBV7-9 to TRBJ1-2, with TRBD1 matching 11 bases. Trimming cost V 0 bases and J 8 bases; bases outside gene matches: 2. Looked up from germline, CDR1 is SEHNR and CDR2 is FQNEAQ (reference sequence). CDR3 length equals 14 residues. CDR3 nucleotide sequence: TGTGCCAGCAGCTTAGCCGGGACAGGGGGAGGCTACACCTTC. The encoded protein is CASSLAGTGGGYTF.

CDR3 nucleotide sequence: TGTGCCAGCAACCGAGACAGGGTGAACACTGAAGCTTTCTTT. It yields the protein CASNRDRVNTEAFF. This chain connects TRBV6-5 to TRBJ1-1, with TRBD1 identical over 7 bases. Trimming removed 7 bases from V and 0 bases from J; junction bases left unmatched: 5. The length of the CDR3 is 14 residues. Germline CDR1 reads MNHEY; CDR2 reads SVGAGI.

The chain couples TRBV14 to TRBJ1-4, with 9 bases matching TRBD1. With 4 bases clipped from V and 6 bases from J, the junction kept 12 bases outside the gene matches. The CDR3 is made up of 17 amino acids. CDR1 SGHDN and CDR2 FVKESK come from the germline V gene. This CDR3 is CASSPHRGQDRHEKLFF. The CDR3 DNA follows: TGTGCCAGCAGCCCCCACAGGGGGCAGGATCGTCATGAAAAACTGTTTTTT. The complete variable domain, with remaining parts taken from reference TRBV14 and TRBJ1-4, reads EAGVTQFPSHSVIEKGQTVTLRCDPISGHDNLYWYRRVMGKEIKFLLHFVKESKQDESGMPNNRFLAERTGGTYSTLKVQPAELEDSGVYFCASSPHRGQDRHEKLFFGSGTQLSVL.

The table lists this clone with a count of one. The chain joins TRBV9 to TRBJ1-4; D is uncertain. Germline CDR1 is SGDLS and CDR2 is YYNGEE. The CDR3 has 14 amino acids. Trimming cost V 2 bases and J 8 bases, with 13 bases left between them. In nucleotides, the CDR3 is TGTGCCAGCAGCGTTGACACGGTTCGAGAAAAACTGTTTTTT. It specifies CASSVDTVREKLFF.

This clone was counted only a few times. The chain joins TRBV6-1 to TRBJ2-7, with D perhaps matching TRBD1 (5 bases). V was trimmed by 1 base and J by 3 bases, leaving 10 bases between them. The CDR3 length is 14 residues. Germline V gene data show CDR1 as MNHNS and CDR2 as SASEGT. CDR3 DNA: TGTGCCAGCAGTGAAGACGACAGATACTACGAGCAGTACTTC. It yields the protein CASSEDDRYYEQYF.

The J gene is TRBJ2-7, the V gene TRBV19; 7 bases agree with TRBD2. The V gene end was trimmed by 6 bases and the J gene end by 1 base; junction bases not matched to a gene: 3. Germline CDR1 reads LNHDA; CDR2 reads SQIVND (reference sequence). The CDR3 contains 13 residues. CDR3 DNA: TGTGCCAGTAGCAGCGGGATATCCTACGAGCAGTACTTC. Translated, it gives CASSSGISYEQYF. Using reference TRBV19 and TRBJ2-7 for the parts outside the CDR3, the full variable domain is DGGITQSPKYLFRKEGQNVTLSCEQNLNHDAMYWYRQDPGQGLRLIYYSQIVNDFQKGDIAEGYSVSREKKESFPLTVTSAQKNPTAFYLCASSSGISYEQYFGPGTRLTVT.

The V gene is TRBV5-4, the J gene TRBJ1-6, with a possible D match to TRBD1 (5 bases). V lost 6 bases and J 7 bases, leaving 14 bases between the germline ends. From germline, CDR1 is SGHNT and CDR2 YYREEE (reference sequence). The CDR3 contains 14 residues. The CDR3 DNA reads as TGTGCCAGCACGGAAGGACAAGGAAATTCACCCCTCCACTTT. This gives the protein CASTEGQGNSPLHF. The full variable domain, completed using reference TRBV5-4 and TRBJ1-6, is ETGVTQSPTHLIKTRGQQVTLRCSSQSGHNTVSWYQQALGQGPQFIFQYYREEENGRGNFPPRFSGLQFPNYSSELNVNALELDDSALYLCASTEGQGNSPLHFGNGTRLTVT.

This chain joins TRBV4-3 and TRBJ2-1; 9 bases are shared with TRBD2. Germline loops: CDR1 LGHNA, CDR2 YSLEER. This CDR3 spans 16 amino acids. After removal of 0 bases from V and 9 bases from J, the junction contained 9 bases not matched to a gene. The CDR3 protein is CASSQDPGLARLEQFF. The DNA for the CDR3 is TGCGCCAGCAGCCAAGACCCCGGACTAGCGCGCCTTGAGCAGTTCTTC.

The chain carries TRBV18 and TRBJ2-5; D is ambiguous. Germline CDR1 is KGHSH and CDR2 is LQKENI. The CDR3 has 13 amino acids. With 5 bases removed from V and 2 bases from J, the gap between germline ends came to 9 bases. The chain's CDR3 is CASSALPQETQYF. CDR3 in DNA: TGTGCCAGCTCAGCGCTACCTCAAGAGACCCAGTACTTC.

This chain joins TRBV7-3 and TRBJ2-5; TRBD2 agrees at 14 bases. Germline V CDR1 and CDR2: SGHTA, FQGTGA. CDR3 size: 15 residues. The V segment lost 5 bases and the J segment 7 bases; nucleotides outside the gene matches: 6. The CDR3 coding sequence is TGTGCCAGCAGCGCGACTAGCGGGAGGGTCGGGACCCAGTACTTC. Translation gives CASSATSGRVGTQYF.

J is TRBJ2-4 and V is TRBV27; D gene uncertain. The CDR3 totals 15 residues. Germline assignment: CDR1 MNHEY and CDR2 SMNVEV (reference sequence). The V end lost 6 bases, the J end lost 0 bases, and 12 bases lay between the germline ends. The CDR3 protein is CASRSGQLAKNIQYF. DNA of the CDR3: TGTGCCAGCAGGAGTGGGCAGCTAGCCAAAAACATTCAGTACTTC.

The gene calls are TRBV7-8 and TRBJ2-6, with 8 positions matching TRBD2. The CDR3 contains 19 residues. V dropped 1 base and J dropped 1; count of bases not matched to a gene: 9. Germline CDR1 and CDR2: SGHVS and FQNEAQ. This CDR3 is CASSLEGTRPPSGANVLTF. The DNA of the CDR3 is TGTGCCAGCAGCTTAGAAGGGACTAGGCCACCGTCTGGGGCCAACGTCCTGACTTTC. Full variable domain (rest looked up from reference TRBV7-8 and TRBJ2-6): GAGVSQSPRYKVAKRGQDVALRCDPISGHVSLFWYQQALGQGPEFLTYFQNEAQLDKSGLPSDRFFAERPEGSVSTLKIQRTQQEDSAVYLCASSLEGTRPPSGANVLTFGAGSRLTVL.

This rearrangement joins TRBV6-5 to TRBJ1-5; possibly TRBD1 for D (6 bases). Trimming removed 4 bases from V and 2 bases from J, with 15 bases in between. Germline CDR1 and CDR2: MNHEY and SVGAGI. The CDR3 is 16 residues long. For the CDR3, the DNA is TGTGCCAGCAGTTCCCCCGGGACATTGGGCAATCAGCCCCAGCATTTT. The encoded protein is CASSSPGTLGNQPQHF.

This chain joins TRBV25-1 and TRBJ1-6, with D unclear. CDR3 size: 12 residues. V was clipped by 6 bases and J by 9 bases, with 9 bases between them. The V gene's germline CDR1 is MGHDK and CDR2 SYGVNS. In DNA, the CDR3 is TGTGCCAGCAGGTTGGAGGGTTCACCCCTCCACTTT. Encoded protein: CASRLEGSPLHF.

The chain carries TRBV4-3 and TRBJ2-1; 14 nucleotides align to TRBD2. The trim removed 0 bases at V and 6 bases at J, leaving 4 bases unmatched. Germline V gene lookup returns CDR1 LGHNA and CDR2 YSLEER. The CDR3 loop spans 17 amino acids. CDR3 region: CASSQDPGTSGGNEQFF. The CDR3 DNA sequence: TGCGCCAGCAGCCAAGATCCGGGGACTAGCGGGGGCAATGAGCAGTTCTTC.

This clone was counted once. The rearrangement links TRBV27 to TRBJ1-1, with 8 bases matching TRBD1. Germline V gene lookup returns CDR1 MNHEY and CDR2 SMNVEV (reference sequence). The CDR3 runs to 16 residues. With V trimmed by 3 bases and J by 4 bases, 10 bases remained unmatched. Here the CDR3 reads CASSLGQAYRGTEAFF. For the CDR3, the DNA is TGTGCCAGCAGTTTGGGACAGGCCTATCGTGGCACTGAAGCTTTCTTT.

J is TRBJ2-1 and V is TRBV2; 7 bases fit TRBD2. J lost 4 bases, V lost 1 base, and 4 bases had no gene match. Germline V gives CDR1 SNHLY, CDR2 FYNNEI. The CDR3 has 15 residues. The CDR3, as DNA: TGTGCCAGCAGTGAAGGGCTAGCGGAGTACAATGAGCAGTTCTTC. Translated: CASSEGLAEYNEQFF.

Here the CDR3 DNA reads TGCGCCAGCAGCCAGGACAGGGGAGACCTAGCCAAAAACATTCAGTACTTC. As protein: CASSQDRGDLAKNIQYF. The V call is TRBV4-1, the J call TRBJ2-4, with 9 bases fitting TRBD1. Trimming at V came to 3 bases and at J to 0 bases, leaving 6 bases not matched to a gene. The V gene's germline CDR1 is MGHRA and CDR2 YSYEKL. CDR3 size: 17 residues.

The rearrangement joins TRBV7-9 to TRBJ2-2; 10 bases fit TRBD2. Germline loops: CDR1 SEHNR, CDR2 FQNEAQ (reference sequence). The CDR3 is made up of 16 amino acids. Trimming cost V 3 bases and J 5 bases; bases outside gene matches: 6. CDR3 DNA: TGTGCCAGCAGCTTCCCTAGCGGGAGTAGTACCGGGGAGCTGTTTTTT. Protein: CASSFPSGSSTGELFF.

V usage is TRBV2 and J usage is TRBJ2-7; no clear D gene. The CDR3 is 13 amino acids. Trimming shortened V by 7 bases and J by 9 bases, and 19 bases separated the two germline ends. Germline V CDR1 and CDR2: SNHLY, FYNNEI. CDR3 sequence (DNA): TGTGCCAGCAAGAAAGACTTACCGGAGAGGCAGTACTTC. Translated: CASKKDLPERQYF.

This sequence joins TRBV5-6 and TRBJ2-2; 7 nucleotides line up with TRBD1. With 1 base clipped from V and 1 base from J, the junction kept 1 base outside the gene matches. From germline, CDR1 is SGHDT and CDR2 YYEEEE. This CDR3 comprises 15 residues. In nucleotides, the CDR3 is TGTGCCAGCAGCTTGCAGGGGGTGAACACCGGGGAGCTGTTTTTT. Translating it yields CASSLQGVNTGELFF. Variable domain in full (rest from reference TRBV5-6 and TRBJ2-2): DAGVTQSPTHLIKTRGQQVTLRCSPKSGHDTVSWYQQALGQGPQFIFQYYEEEERQRGNFPDRFSGHQFPNYSSELNVNALLLGDSALYLCASSLQGVNTGELFFGEGSRLTVL.

The chain recombines TRBV30 with TRBJ1-1; 10 nucleotides agree with TRBD1. V lost 5 bases and J lost 5; bases outside the gene matches: 11. Per germline, CDR1 GTSNPN and CDR2 SVGIG (reference sequence). The CDR3 is 15 amino acids. The CDR3 bases are TGTGCCTGGGAAGCCACGGGACAGGGGATTACTGAAGCTTTCTTT. Amino acid sequence: CAWEATGQGITEAFF.

The rearrangement joins TRBV11-2 to TRBJ2-1; 10 bases map to TRBD2. The CDR3 is made up of 12 amino acids. Germline lookup yields CDR1 SGHAT and CDR2 FQNNGV. V lost 1 base and J lost 15; bases outside the gene matches: 3. The CDR3: CASSLGLAGAFF. The CDR3 nucleotides are TGTGCCAGCAGCTTAGGGCTAGCGGGAGCGTTCTTC.

This chain uses TRBV30 with TRBJ1-6; D unclear. Germline V gene lookup returns CDR1 GTSNPN and CDR2 SVGIG (reference sequence). Trimming pared 7 bases from V and 7 bases from J, leaving 11 bases between. The CDR3 loop spans 12 amino acids. CDR3 nucleotide sequence: TGTGCCTTCACAGTGCTGAATTCACCCCTCCACTTT. Protein sequence: CAFTVLNSPLHF.

This chain links TRBV7-8 with TRBJ2-7; tentatively, D is TRBD2 (5 bases). Trimming took 3 bases from V and 7 from J, leaving 13 bases between them. The CDR3 has 13 amino acids. The germline gives CDR1 SGHVS, CDR2 FQNEAQ. CDR3 bases: TGTGCCAGCAGCTTTGGAGGATCAGAAGAGCAGTACTTC. It encodes CASSFGGSEEQYF.

The genes are TRBV9 and TRBJ1-2, with D tentatively TRBD1 (5 bases). From germline, CDR1 is SGDLS and CDR2 YYNGEE. V shed 7 bases and J shed 8 bases, with 15 bases lying between them. This CDR3 has 12 residues. The CDR3 coding sequence is TGTGCCAGCGGGGGGACCCGACGGGGCTACACCTTC. Its translation is CASGGTRRGYTF.

The V gene is TRBV6-6, the J gene TRBJ2-7, with 9 bases fitting TRBD2. The length of the CDR3 is 13 residues. In germline, CDR1 is MNHNY, CDR2 SVGAGI (reference sequence). Losses at the gene ends were 7 bases for V and 2 bases for J; bases not matched to a gene: 3. The CDR3 sequence is CASTPSGTYEQYF. CDR3 DNA sequence: TGTGCCAGCACGCCTAGCGGGACCTACGAGCAGTACTTC.